The rows below give T cell receptor beta chains drawn from one sample of a study of T cell clonotyping in hematopoietic cell transplantation. Profiling relied on immunoSEQ multiplex PCR, and the TCRdb table lists in-frame clones only, not all of them. The sample includes 30,000 to 45,000 clones, over 80% of them seen just once. Sequenced: peripheral blood mononuclear cells. The receptors come from a woman in her 40s in good health. Some clones in this sample may be carry-over from other donors' samples. Both conserved end residues are part of each CDR3. The D gene is left open where the match is weak. The size of a clone is reported for some rows only, either as once, few or many, or as a class for expanded clones.

V: TRBV4-1
J: TRBJ2-2
size: NA
D: NA
DNA: TGCGCCAGCAGCCAGGGGCGGACGGACACCGGGGAGCTGTTTTTT
CDR3: CASSQGRTDTGELFF

V: TRBV5-4
J: TRBJ2-3
size: NA
D: NA
DNA: TGTGCCAGCAGGCCGATGGGGCCGGCCGTGGGCACAGATACGCAGTATTTT
CDR3: CASRPMGPAVGTDTQYF

V: TRBV7-9
J: TRBJ1-1
size: NA
D: NA
DNA: TGTGCCAGCAGCTTAAACAGCGGAGGTGAAGCTTTCTTT
CDR3: CASSLNSGGEAFF

V: TRBV6-1
J: TRBJ1-5
size: NA
D: TRBD1
DNA: TGTGCCAGCAGTTCCGGGACAGTGCTCCAGCAGCCCCAGCATTTT
CDR3: CASSSGTVLQQPQHF

V: TRBV7-2
J: TRBJ2-1
size: few
D: NA
DNA: TGTGCCAGCAGCTTAGCGGGATACGGCAATGAGCAGTTCTTC
CDR3: CASSLAGYGNEQFF

V: TRBV28
J: TRBJ2-3
size: NA
D: NA
DNA: TGTGCCAGCAGACGCCCCGGAGGCGACGATACGCAGTATTTT
CDR3: CASRRPGGDDTQYF

V: TRBV28
J: TRBJ1-1
size: NA
D: NA
DNA: TGTGCCAGCAGTTTTGGGTCCGCAGGGGAAGCTTTCTTT
CDR3: CASSFGSAGEAFF

V: TRBV21-1
J: TRBJ2-3
size: NA
D: NA
DNA: TGTGCCAGCAGCAAAGTGCAAGGGAGCACAGATACGCAGTATTTT
CDR3: CASSKVQGSTDTQYF

V: TRBV9
J: TRBJ1-5
size: NA
D: TRBD1
DNA: TGTGCCAGCAGCACCTCAACGGGGACAGGCCCCAATCAGCCCCAGCATTTT
CDR3: CASSTSTGTGPNQPQHF

V: TRBV28
J: TRBJ2-7
size: NA
D: TRBD2
DNA: TGTGCCAGCAGTTTTAAGGAGCGGGAGGGCCTTGCCTACGAGCAGTACTTC
CDR3: CASSFKEREGLAYEQYF

V: TRBV5-6
J: TRBJ2-3
size: NA
D: NA
DNA: TGTGCCAGCAGCTTAGGGGGTGGGTCGCAGTATTTT
CDR3: CASSLGGGSQYF

V: TRBV28
J: TRBJ2-7
size: NA
D: TRBD2
DNA: TGTGCCAGCAGTTTTAGCGGGCTTCCCTACGAGCAGTACTTC
CDR3: CASSFSGLPYEQYF

V: TRBV9
J: TRBJ2-7
size: NA
D: TRBD1
DNA: TGTGCCAGCAGCCCCCGTGGGACAGCATCCGAGCAGTACTTC
CDR3: CASSPRGTASEQYF

V: TRBV6-1
J: TRBJ1-1
size: NA
D: NA
DNA: TGTGCCATTAAGGGTTTGAGTGAAGCTTTCTTT
CDR3: CAIKGLSEAFF